Listed below are T cell receptor beta chains from one sample, sequenced in a study of T cell repertoires in cytomegalovirus infection. One entry per CDR3 protein results from TCRdb running MiXCR on the reads. The sample lists around 440,000 distinct CDR3 sequences; over 9% were seen once. The source material was PBMCs. These receptors all come from a human donor in good health (CMV status not recorded). Some clones in this sample may be carry-over from other donors' samples. Both conserved end residues are part of each CDR3. The order of the fields is V gene, D gene, CDR3 protein. The D gene is left open where the match is weak.

V gene: TRBV7-8
D gene: .
CDR3 protein: CASSLSQGRNTGELFF

V gene: TRBV6-5
D gene: .
CDR3 protein: CASSYRGAYTDTQYF

V gene: TRBV20-1
D gene: TRBD1
CDR3 protein: CSASGVRDRGHQPQHF

V gene: TRBV12-3/TRBV12-4
D gene: TRBD2
CDR3 protein: CASSIAGTSGGETQYF

V gene: TRBV7-8
D gene: TRBD1
CDR3 protein: CASRPPGGPRNEQFF

V gene: TRBV3-1
D gene: .
CDR3 protein: CASSQAGAYYNEQFF

V gene: TRBV5-1
D gene: .
CDR3 protein: CASSLNPYNEQFF

V gene: TRBV6-5
D gene: .
CDR3 protein: CASSYSGADRAGELFF

V gene: TRBV20-1
D gene: TRBD2
CDR3 protein: CSAALAGFGDEQFF

V gene: TRBV20-1
D gene: .
CDR3 protein: CSAVMRGSYNEQFF